Listed here are 19 T cell receptor beta chains from one sample, sequenced in a study of neurological immune-mediated disorders. Each CDR3 protein is one row after TCRdb ran MiXCR on the 5' RACE reads. The table includes more than 60,000 distinct CDR3 sequences, about 3.7% detected once. The sequenced material came from PBMCs. The receptor set was obtained from a woman in her forties or fifties with multiple sclerosis.

This clonotype has just a few counts. The V and J genes are TRBV2 and TRBJ2-1, with 9 bases matching TRBD2. The CDR3 has 16 residues. Unmatched junction bases numbered 14, after V lost 7 bases and J lost 7 bases. Germline V gene sequence: CDR1 SNHLY, CDR2 FYNNEI. The CDR3 spells CASTPIAGDLGNEQFF. In DNA, the CDR3 is TGTGCCAGCACTCCAATAGCGGGAGATTTGGGAAATGAGCAGTTCTTC.

By proportion, this clonotype is medium-sized. The chain joins TRBV27 to TRBJ2-1, with 10 bases fitting TRBD2. V shed 6 bases, J shed 7 bases, and the junction held 9 bases outside the gene matches. Per germline, CDR1 MNHEY and CDR2 SMNVEV (reference sequence). This CDR3 spans 15 amino acids. The CDR3 is CASSPGTSDLNEQFF. In nucleotides, the CDR3 is TGTGCCAGCAGCCCCGGGACTAGCGATTTGAATGAGCAGTTCTTC.

The rearrangement joins TRBV12-3 or TRBV12-4 to TRBJ1-5; maybe TRBD1 (5 bases). Trimming pared 6 bases from V and 3 bases from J, leaving 12 bases between. The CDR3 is made up of 14 amino acids. The chain's CDR3 is CASSMGGDNQPQHF. CDR3 DNA sequence: TGTGCCAGCAGCATGGGAGGGGACAATCAGCCCCAGCATTTT.

This clonotype came up many times. The chain has TRBV29-1 and TRBJ1-1, with D possibly being TRBD1 (5 bases). Trimming removed 4 bases at V and 2 bases at J, with 8 bases between. The CDR3 is 12 amino acids. The germline gives CDR1 SQVTM, CDR2 ANQGSEA. For the CDR3, the DNA is TGCAGCGTTGCACGGGGCAACACTGAAGCTTTCTTT. This encodes CSVARGNTEAFF. The whole variable domain, filled in from reference TRBV29-1 and TRBJ1-1, reads SAVISQKPSRDICQRGTSLTIQCQVDSQVTMMFWYRQQPGQSLTLIATANQGSEATYESGFVIDKFPISRPNLTFSTLTVSNMSPEDSSIYLCSVARGNTEAFFGQGTRLTVV.

This clonotype came up many times. V gene TRBV6-6 combines with J gene TRBJ2-5, with D maybe TRBD2 (7 bases). There are 16 residues in the CDR3. Germline V gene sequence: CDR1 MNHNY, CDR2 SVGAGI (reference sequence). The ends were cut back, 5 bases at V and 2 bases at J, with 18 bases in the middle. CDR3 coding DNA: TGTGCCAGCAGTCTGGGGTCGAGGGGGGGTCAAGAGACCCAGTACTTC. Its translation: CASSLGSRGGQETQYF.

This clonotype was detected ten times or more. This CDR3 is CASSQEWLATYNEQFF. CDR3 nucleotides: TGTGCCAGCAGCCAAGAGTGGCTAGCCACCTACAATGAGCAGTTCTTC. The V gene is TRBV4-2, the J gene TRBJ2-1; D may be TRBD2 (5 bases). Germline V lookup: CDR1 LGHNA, CDR2 YNFKEQ. Deletions cut 0 bases from V and 2 bases from J, with 11 bases between. The CDR3 has 16 amino acids.

In its sample, this clonotype was seen many times. This sequence joins TRBV5-1 and TRBJ2-1, with 8 bases fitting TRBD1. CDR1 is SGHRS and CDR2 is YFSETQ in the germline V gene. The ends lost 4 bases at V and 8 bases at J; junction bases unmatched: 11. The CDR3 contains 15 residues. CDR3: CASSQPDRGKDEQFF. CDR3 DNA: TGCGCCAGCAGCCAACCAGACAGGGGAAAGGATGAGCAGTTCTTC.

This clonotype was recorded many times. At one end the junction does not follow the germline gene, possibly because of a read error. This chain uses TRBV12-3 or TRBV12-4 with TRBJ2-5, with 12 nucleotides matching TRBD2. The CDR3 runs 15 residues. CDR3 protein: CASSLAGGPRETQYF. The CDR3 DNA reads as TGTGCCAGCAGTCTAGCGGGAGGGCCACGGGAGACCCAGTACTTC.

This clonotype was found many times. The rearrangement joins TRBV12-3 or TRBV12-4 to TRBJ2-4; D uncertain. The germline V and J ends were trimmed by 2 bases and 2 bases, with 10 bases remaining between them. This CDR3 comprises 15 residues. The DNA for the CDR3 is TGTGCCAGCAGTTTATCGGAACCCTCCAAAAACATTCAGTACTTC. This codes for CASSLSEPSKNIQYF.

This clonotype was seen many times. The V call is TRBV5-6, the J call TRBJ1-2; possibly TRBD1 for D (6 bases). V was cut by 2 bases and J by 6 bases, with 26 bases left in between. This CDR3 contains 18 residues. Per the germline V gene, CDR1 is SGHDT and CDR2 is YYEEEE. Here the CDR3 reads CASSFIVRGPNALDGYTF. CDR3 in DNA: TGTGCCAGCAGCTTCATTGTCAGGGGACCTAATGCCTTAGATGGCTACACCTTC. Full variable domain (rest looked up from reference TRBV5-6 and TRBJ1-2): DAGVTQSPTHLIKTRGQQVTLRCSPKSGHDTVSWYQQALGQGPQFIFQYYEEEERQRGNFPDRFSGHQFPNYSSELNVNALLLGDSALYLCASSFIVRGPNALDGYTFGSGTRLTVV.

This clonotype appeared many times. V usage is TRBV5-1 and J usage is TRBJ2-2; weak D call: TRBD1 (5 bases). The CDR3 consists of 14 residues. CDR1 and CDR2 from the germline V gene are SGHRS and YFSETQ. V was cut by 3 bases and J by 6 bases, with 12 bases left in between. CDR3 nucleotide sequence: TGCGCCAGCAGCTGGAGTGACAGACCCGGGGAGCTGTTTTTT. Amino acid sequence: CASSWSDRPGELFF.

This clonotype was counted only a few times. The chain employs TRBV24-1 and TRBJ2-5; D ambiguous. V lost 5 bases to trimming and J lost 3 bases, with 9 bases between them. There are 13 residues in the CDR3. Germline CDR1 KGHDR, CDR2 SFDVKD. The CDR3 nucleotides are TGTGCCACCAGTGTTGCAGGAAAAGAGACCCAGTACTTC. It is translated as CATSVAGKETQYF.

Concerning this clonotype itself: A single base separates this from a much larger clone, so it may be a read error. V gene TRBV7-3 combines with J gene TRBJ1-1; D is unclear. This CDR3 is 15 amino acids long. Germline values: CDR1 SGHTA, CDR2 FQGTGA. Trimming took 5 bases from V and 7 from J, leaving 20 bases between them. The CDR3 DNA sequence: TGTGCCAGCAGCGCCCTTGGGGAAAGTGCCTTTGAAGCTTTCTTT. It yields the protein CASSALGESAFEAFF. The whole variable domain, remainder taken from reference TRBV7-3 and TRBJ1-1, is GAGVSQTPSNKVTEKGKYVELRCDPISGHTALYWYRQSLGQGPEFLIYFQGTGAADDSGLPNDRFFAVRPEGSVSTLKIQRTERGDSAVYLCASSALGESAFEAFFGQGTRLTVV.

This clonotype was recorded at least ten times. V usage is TRBV20-1 and J usage is TRBJ1-1, with a tentative D call TRBD1 (6 bases). CDR3 length: 15 amino acids. Trimming took 8 bases from V and 4 from J, leaving 23 bases between them. Germline values: CDR1 DFQATT, CDR2 SNEGSKA (reference sequence). Here the CDR3 DNA reads TGCAGTCTGAGGAATACAGGGCTGGGAGCCACTGAAGCTTTCTTT. Amino acid sequence: CSLRNTGLGATEAFF.

This clonotype was seen a handful of times. This chain uses TRBV27 with TRBJ2-2; D is unclear. The length of the CDR3 is 15 residues. Germline values: CDR1 MNHEY, CDR2 SMNVEV (reference sequence). Trimming shortened V by 0 bases and J by 5 bases, and 10 bases separated the two germline ends. The CDR3 is CASSLSRQPTGELFF. The CDR3 DNA sequence: TGTGCCAGCAGTTTATCACGGCAGCCGACCGGGGAGCTGTTTTTT.

This clonotype appeared many times. The genes are TRBV9 and TRBJ1-1, with D perhaps TRBD1 (6 bases). CDR1 and CDR2 (germline): SGDLS, YYNGEE. Trimming took off 4 bases at V and 4 bases at J, with 14 bases between the two ends. The CDR3 extends over 14 amino acids. CDR3 sequence reads: CASSPQTGSTEAFF. CDR3 DNA: TGTGCCAGCAGCCCTCAAACAGGGAGCACTGAAGCTTTCTTT.

Many counts were recorded for this clonotype. This CDR3 reads CASSLAGNGPDTQYF. CDR3 in DNA: TGTGCCAGCAGCTTAGCGGGCAATGGACCAGATACGCAGTATTTT. The rearrangement links TRBV11-1 to TRBJ2-3; D is undetermined. The germline V gene encodes CDR1 SGHAT and CDR2 FQDESV (reference sequence). V dropped 0 bases and J dropped 4 bases, with 11 bases sitting between them. CDR3 length: 15 amino acids.

This clonotype appeared many times. The chain couples TRBV5-1 to TRBJ2-1, with TRBD1 matching over 8 bases. Germline CDR1 SGHRS, CDR2 YFSETQ. CDR3 length: 14 amino acids. The junction had 4 bases not matched to a gene; V was cut back by 1 base and J by 7 bases. CDR3 DNA: TGCGCCAGCAGCTTGTCCAGGGGGCGGAATGAGCAGTTCTTC. Translation: CASSLSRGRNEQFF.

This clonotype has at least ten counts. The genes are TRBV6-2 or TRBV6-3 and TRBJ1-6; tentatively, D is TRBD1 (6 bases). The CDR3 consists of 15 residues. V was clipped by 0 bases and J by 5 bases, with 8 bases between them. Germline loops: CDR1 MNHEY, CDR2 SVGEGT. The CDR3 nucleotides read TGTGCCAGCAGTTACTCGGGACAAGATAATTCACCCCTCCACTTT. Its translation: CASSYSGQDNSPLHF.